This TCR beta chain appears in the sequencing data of a study of blood T cell repertoires in COVID-19. About the research overall: Sites across the United States, Italy and Spain contributed samples from acute and convalescent COVID-19. PBMCs, B-cell-depleted T cells, or T cells provided the cDNA or gDNA that made up the material.

In the original workflow: Amplified reference gene primers provided the basis for estimating nucleated cell counts. Clones were sequenced by immunoSEQ multiplex PCR, and TCRdb holds only the in-frame ones, with some missing. That table supplies the V and J calls and clone size; D and trimming were determined from the DNA. The sample contains 190,000 or so clones, 90% of which appear only once. V trimming: 6 bases; J trimming: 5 bases; junction bases outside the gene matches: 9. This CDR3 has 16 residues. CDR1 is SGHNT, CDR2 YYREEE, per germline (reference sequence). The chain has TRBV5-4 and TRBJ2-2, with 11 bases fitting TRBD2. The TCR sequence derives from a middle-aged man with acute or convalescent COVID-19. Source material: peripheral blood. CDR3 DNA: TGTGCCAGCAACATCTGGACTAGCGGGTTGACCGGGGAGCTGTTTTTT. This translates into CASNIWTSGLTGELFF.